Following are 17 T cell receptor beta chains from one sample sequenced in a study of T cells in Graves' hyperthyroidism and ophthalmopathy (dated by TCRdb to between 2018 and 2020). The method behind the library was multiplex PCR. Sequencing was performed on an Illumina HiSeq 2000. The TCR beta CDR3 regions were amplified from the RNA transcripts. The first round of RT-PCR for the TCR CDR3 was performed with the HTBI primer set and the Qiagen OneStep RT-PCR kit. TCRdb trimmed public reads at Q25 via fastp, called clones via MiXCR and kept in-frame beta chains. Under each unique CDR3 protein, matching rows form one entry showing the most common genes and DNA. In all, the sample holds about 350,000 distinct CDR3 sequences, and approximately 15% of those were seen once. In total, the top ten clones hold roughly 25% of the sample. The sequenced sample consisted of blood. The receptors were gathered from a woman aged 25-40 years with Graves' hyperthyroidism.

This clonotype was detected many times. The CDR3 loop is CASSRTSATQPETQYF. The DNA for the CDR3 is TGTGCCAGCAGCCGAACTAGCGCAACCCAGCCAGAGACCCAGTACTTC. The chain links TRBV14 to TRBJ2-5, with 7 bases matching TRBD2. Losses at the gene ends were 4 bases for V and 4 bases for J; bases not matched to a gene: 12. Per germline, CDR1 SGHDN and CDR2 FVKESK. The CDR3 contains 16 residues.

This clonotype was seen many times. This rearrangement joins TRBV7-2 to TRBJ1-1; the D is unclear. The V and J ends lost 8 bases and 1 base respectively, with 11 bases between them. Germline V lookup: CDR1 SGHTA, CDR2 FQGNSA. The CDR3 contains 13 residues. The CDR3 loop is CASLYSANTEAFF. The CDR3 DNA reads as TGTGCCAGCCTGTATAGCGCGAACACTGAAGCTTTCTTT. Supplemented by reference TRBV7-2 and TRBJ1-1, the full variable domain reads GAGVSQSPSNKVTEKGKDVELRCDPISGHTALYWYRQSLGQGLEFLIYFQGNSAPDKSGLPSDRFSAERTGGSVSTLTIQRTQQEDSAVYLCASLYSANTEAFFGQGTRLTVV.

This chain links TRBV9 with TRBJ2-3; D possibly corresponds to TRBD1 (5 bases). This CDR3 is built from 14 residues. CDR1 is SGDLS, CDR2 YYNGEE, per germline. Deletions cut 0 bases from V and 8 bases from J, with 13 bases between. The CDR3 loop is CASSVAKGYGTQYF. CDR3 DNA sequence: TGTGCCAGCAGCGTAGCTAAGGGGTATGGTACGCAGTATTTT. Full variable domain (outside the CDR3, taken from reference TRBV9 and TRBJ2-3): DSGVTQTPKHLITATGQRVTLRCSPRSGDLSVYWYQQSLDQGLQFLIQYYNGEERAKGNILERFSAQQFPDLHSELNLSSLELGDSALYFCASSVAKGYGTQYFGPGTRLTVL.

This clonotype came up many times. The chain is built from TRBV6-1 and TRBJ1-6; D unresolved. The CDR3 is made up of 14 amino acids. The germline CDR1 and CDR2 sequences are MNHNS and SASEGT. V was clipped by 1 base and J by 10 bases, with 11 bases between them. CDR3 sequence: CASSEGELRSPLHF. The CDR3, as DNA: TGTGCCAGCAGTGAAGGTGAACTTCGGTCACCCCTCCACTTT.

In this sample, this clonotype turned up a few times. The chain uses TRBV6-1 and TRBJ1-3; D remains ambiguous. The V gene's germline CDR1 is MNHNS and CDR2 SASEGT. CDR3 length: 15 residues. V lost 6 bases to trimming and J lost 0 bases, with 12 bases between them. Here the CDR3 DNA reads TGTGCCAGCAGCCCACCGGCCAGCTCTGGAAACACCATATATTTT. It specifies CASSPPASSGNTIYF.

This clonotype was seen more than once but under ten times. CDR3 coding DNA: TGTGCCTGGAGGAATACCGGGACTAGGGTCAACAATGAGCAGTTCTTC. This gives the protein CAWRNTGTRVNNEQFF. The chain joins TRBV30 to TRBJ2-1; 8 bases align to TRBD2. The trim removed 3 bases at V and 5 bases at J, leaving 12 bases unmatched. This CDR3 has 16 amino acids. Germline CDR1 is GTSNPN and CDR2 is SVGIG (reference sequence).

The table lists this clonotype with many counts. The V call is TRBV6-2 or TRBV6-3, the J call TRBJ1-1, with D hard to call. This CDR3 is 12 amino acids long. V lost 7 bases to trimming and J lost 0 bases, with 6 bases between them. Germline V gives CDR1 MNHEY, CDR2 SVGEGT. The CDR3 loop reads CASIRMNTEAFF. The CDR3 DNA sequence: TGTGCCAGCATCAGGATGAACACTGAAGCTTTCTTT.

This clonotype was observed at least ten times. The chain recombines TRBV7-9 with TRBJ2-3; 8 bases align to TRBD1. The CDR3 has 16 amino acids. Germline lookup yields CDR1 SEHNR and CDR2 FQNEAQ (reference sequence). J was trimmed by 6 bases and V by 4 bases; bases with no gene match: 12. The CDR3 loop is CASSYRRTGRGDTQYF. CDR3 nucleotide sequence: TGTGCCAGCAGCTACCGCCGGACAGGGAGAGGGGATACGCAGTATTTT.

Concerning this clonotype itself: A much larger clone lies one base from this, so it may be a read error. The chain couples TRBV30 to TRBJ2-1; no firm D call. The CDR3 is 11 residues long. The germline CDR1 and CDR2 sequences are GTSNPN and SVGIG (reference sequence). V was shortened by 4 bases and J by 6 bases, with 7 bases between the two germline ends. The CDR3 loop reads CAWTLSNEQFF. CDR3 DNA: TGTGCCTGGACCCTCTCCAATGAGCAGTTCTTC.

A word on this clonotype: No conserved phenylalanine or tryptophan is present at the end of the CDR3, so a read error is the likely explanation. The gene calls are TRBV6-1 and TRBJ1-2; possible D gene TRBD1, 5 bases. V dropped 7 bases and J dropped 2 bases, with 11 bases sitting between them. The germline V gene encodes CDR1 MNHNS and CDR2 SASEGT. The length of the CDR3 is 13 residues. Here the CDR3 reads CASTLGGNYGYTL. CDR3 DNA: TGTGCCAGCACCCTTGGGGGGAACTATGGCTACACCCTC.

This clonotype was picked up many times. This chain joins TRBV7-2 and TRBJ2-1; 7 positions agree with TRBD1. Germline V lookup: CDR1 SGHTA, CDR2 FQGNSA. The CDR3 is made up of 13 amino acids. J gave up 6 bases and V 6 bases, and 5 bases lay outside the gene matches. The CDR3 sequence: CASSPWTGNEQFF. The CDR3 DNA reads as TGTGCCAGCAGTCCTTGGACAGGCAATGAGCAGTTCTTC.

This clonotype has at least ten counts. The chain has TRBV27 and TRBJ2-2, with D possibly TRBD2 on 5 matching bases. CDR1 and CDR2 from the germline V gene are MNHEY and SMNVEV (reference sequence). V dropped 5 bases and J dropped 3 bases, with 13 bases sitting between them. This CDR3 contains 15 residues. CDR3 DNA sequence: TGTGCCAGCAGTCCGAGGGTTACGGACACCGGGGAGCTGTTTTTT. Protein product: CASSPRVTDTGELFF.

This clonotype was recorded at least ten times. The chain carries TRBV5-4 and TRBJ2-3, with a tentative D call TRBD1 (5 bases). This CDR3 is built from 16 residues. CDR1 and CDR2 (germline): SGHNT, YYREEE (reference sequence). V gave up 0 bases and J gave up 2 bases, with 13 bases separating them. Written as DNA, the CDR3 is TGTGCCAGCAGCTTGGGGGATAGCAGGGCCACAGATACGCAGTATTTT. This encodes CASSLGDSRATDTQYF.

In this sample, this clonotype turned up many times. CDR3 sequence: CASSQDSRTYEQYF. The CDR3 DNA follows: TGTGCCAGCAGCCAAGACTCTAGGACGTACGAGCAGTACTTC. The rearrangement uses TRBV3-1 and TRBJ2-7; no definite D call. The germline V gene has CDR1 LGHDT and CDR2 YNNKEL (reference sequence). V shed 0 bases and J shed 4 bases, with 10 bases lying between them. The CDR3 sequence is 14 residues long.

This clonotype was observed many times. The V call is TRBV20-1, the J call TRBJ1-2; D is possibly TRBD1 (5 bases). Trimming left V 5 bases short and J 6 bases short, with 7 bases between. Germline lookup yields CDR1 DFQATT and CDR2 SNEGSKA (reference sequence). The CDR3 loop spans 10 amino acids. The CDR3 is CSAGTDGYTF. DNA of the CDR3: TGCAGTGCTGGGACCGATGGCTACACCTTC.

This clonotype was observed many times. The genes are TRBV28 and TRBJ1-2; the match to TRBD1 covers 7 bases. V shed 2 bases and J 4 bases; nucleotides not matched to a gene: 4. The CDR3 totals 14 residues. The germline gives CDR1 MDHEN, CDR2 SYDVKM. In DNA form, the CDR3 reads TGTGCCAGCAGTTTAACCGGGACAGTCTATGGCTACACCTTC. Its protein product is CASSLTGTVYGYTF.

This clonotype has a count of ten or more. The chain is built from TRBV11-2 and TRBJ2-7; TRBD1 is a possible D gene (5 bases). Trimming removed 5 bases from V and 2 bases from J, with 19 bases in between. The germline V gene has CDR1 SGHAT and CDR2 FQNNGV. The CDR3 sequence is 16 residues long. The CDR3 bases are TGTGCCAGCAGCCGGGTGGCAGGGAAAAAACCCTACGAGCAGTACTTC. It encodes CASSRVAGKKPYEQYF. Drawing the rest from reference TRBV11-2 and TRBJ2-7, the complete variable domain is EAGVAQSPRYKIIEKRQSVAFWCNPISGHATLYWYQQILGQGPKLLIQFQNNGVVDDSQLPKDRFSAERLKGVDSTLKIQPAKLEDSAVYLCASSRVAGKKPYEQYFGPGTRLTVT.